The 5 T cell receptor beta chains in this list originate from one sample, sequenced in a study of regulatory T cells in long-lasting Graves disease. Described time point: newly diagnosed GD, antithyroid drugs for less than 3 months. PBMC-extracted RNA yielded the TCR library. For TCR beta, libraries came from iRepertoire HTBI primers and Arm-PCR of CDR3 regions. In TCRdb, the multiplex PCR reads were re-called with MiXCR into one record per CDR3 protein. The sample lists 250,000 to 300,000 distinct CDR3 sequences, about 17% occurring once. These same records also appear under a second study, on T cells in Graves' hyperthyroidism and ophthalmopathy.

This specimen consisted of peripheral blood mononuclear cells (PBMCs), obtained at new diagnosis, from a patient treated with antithyroid drugs. Every receptor here comes from a woman in her thirties with Graves disease.

This clonotype has ten or more counts. The chain joins TRBV9 to TRBJ1-1, with 10 nucleotides matching TRBD1. Germline V lookup: CDR1 SGDLS, CDR2 YYNGEE. The CDR3 length is 14 residues. The trim removed 4 bases at V and 4 bases at J, leaving 4 bases unmatched. This CDR3 reads CASSPGTGATEAFF. The DNA for the CDR3 is TGTGCCAGCAGCCCAGGGACAGGGGCCACTGAAGCTTTCTTT.

This clonotype was recorded at least ten times. This rearrangement joins TRBV20-1 to TRBJ2-3, with D unresolved. The CDR3 extends over 13 amino acids. V gave up 3 bases and J gave up 0 bases, with 7 bases separating them. The germline V gene encodes CDR1 DFQATT and CDR2 SNEGSKA (reference sequence). As DNA, the CDR3 is TGCAGTGCTAGTGGGCGTAGCACAGATACGCAGTATTTT. It is translated as CSASGRSTDTQYF.

The table lists this clonotype with many counts. The chain joins TRBV6-1 to TRBJ1-2; D ambiguous. V shed 6 bases and J shed 0 bases, with 8 bases lying between them. The CDR3 runs 13 residues. CDR1 is MNHNS and CDR2 is SASEGT in the germline V gene. The CDR3 bases are TGTGCCAGCAGGACCTCAGCTAACTATGGCTACACCTTC. This sequence encodes CASRTSANYGYTF.

This clonotype was detected many times. The genes are TRBV27 and TRBJ1-1; tentative D call: TRBD1 (6 bases). V lost 7 bases to trimming and J lost 5 bases, with 17 bases between them. The CDR3 runs 14 residues. Germline V gene lookup returns CDR1 MNHEY and CDR2 SMNVEV (reference sequence). This CDR3 reads CASNKQGGITEAFF. The CDR3 nucleotides read TGTGCCAGCAACAAACAGGGTGGGATTACTGAAGCTTTCTTT.

In its sample, this clonotype was seen once. This is likely an artifact of a read error, given a far larger clone one base away. This chain joins TRBV12-3 or TRBV12-4 and TRBJ2-3, with a weak D call TRBD1 (6 bases). TRBJ2-5 explains the end of the DNA better; the J call may be wrong. The CDR3 spans 15 residues. The DNA of the CDR3 is TGTACCAGCAGTTCCTCGGCCACCAGGGGTGGGACCCAGTACTTC. The encoded protein is CTSSSSATRGGTQYF.